This TCR beta chain was sequenced in a study of identical twins. There are many counts of this clonotype. Its antigen is unidentified. At one boundary the junction diverges from the germline segment, which might be a read error. Germline-derived CDR1 and CDR2 are SQVTM and ANQGSEA. This CDR3 comprises 14 residues. Study-wide points: Clonotypes of the beta chain that were abundant in cord blood carried fewer insertions (memory repertoires showed none). Beta out-of-frame sequences displayed a weaker excess of sharing between twins. Models underestimated out-of-frame TCR alpha sharing in monozygotic twins.

cDNA carried unique molecular identifiers, and a universal primer site was added by template switching. Using its own MiXCR run on the 5' RACE reads, TCRdb lists one record per CDR3 protein. The profile covers some 560,000 distinct CDR3 sequences, with over 8.5% appearing a single time and 2.5% to 3.5% taken by the ten largest. The sample was also reused in another study, on yellow fever vaccine responses in identical twins.

Input material: PBMCs. The chain links TRBV29-1 to TRBJ2-1, with 8 bases that match TRBD1. The sequence derives from a young woman in good health. Written as DNA, the CDR3 is TGCAGCGCTGAACAGGGGGGCACCTACAATGAGCAGTTCTTC. This codes for CSAEQGGTYNEQFF.